This T cell receptor beta chain was observed in a study of OX40 agonist ivuxolimab in advanced cancers. Some clones are missing from TCRdb's copy, which holds only in-frame ones; the method was immunoSEQ multiplex PCR. The table includes around 79,000 clones, 86% detected once. Trimming took 4 bases from V and 0 from J, leaving 10 bases between them. The CDR3 extends over 15 amino acids. The germline CDR1 and CDR2 sequences are SEHNR and FQNEAQ (reference sequence). Study findings and constraints: The investigators did not determine what antigen specificity the expanded peripheral T cells had. At 0.1 to 3.0 mg/kg, clonal expansion of CD4+ and CD8+ blood T cells had occurred by week 6.

With respect to this clone: Its antigen is currently unknown.

The sequencing here drew on CD4+ or CD8+ T cells sorted from blood, taken in a trial of the OX40 agonist ivuxolimab. This receptor was taken from an adult with an advanced solid tumor such as melanoma, head and neck, liver or kidney cancer. This chain uses TRBV7-9 with TRBJ1-3, with D hard to call. CDR3 coding DNA: TGTGCCAGCAGCTCTGGTTCATCCTCTGGAAACACCATATATTTT. The encoded protein is CASSSGSSSGNTIYF.